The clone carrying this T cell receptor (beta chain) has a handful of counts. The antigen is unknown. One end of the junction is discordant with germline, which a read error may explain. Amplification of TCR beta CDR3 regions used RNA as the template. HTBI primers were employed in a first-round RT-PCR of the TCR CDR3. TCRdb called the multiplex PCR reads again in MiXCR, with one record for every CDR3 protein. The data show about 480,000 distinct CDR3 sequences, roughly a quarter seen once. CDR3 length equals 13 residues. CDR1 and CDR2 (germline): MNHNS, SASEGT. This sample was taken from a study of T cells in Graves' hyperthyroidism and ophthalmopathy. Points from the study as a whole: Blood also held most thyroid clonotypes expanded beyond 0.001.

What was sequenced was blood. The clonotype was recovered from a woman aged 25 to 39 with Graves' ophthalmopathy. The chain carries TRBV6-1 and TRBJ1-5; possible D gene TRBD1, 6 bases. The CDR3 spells CASRDRTDQPQHF. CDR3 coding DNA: TGTGCCAGCCGTGACAGGACAGACCAGCCCCAGCATTTT.